These 10 T cell receptor beta chains came from one sample sequenced in a study of shared clonotypes between healthy human individuals. Sequencing used immunoSEQ multiplex PCR; TCRdb keeps in-frame clones, though not all of them. Here the sample spans some 1.1 million clones, around three quarters being singletons. Sequenced material: memory CD4+ T cells from PBMCs. Sample subset: CD45RA-negative fraction. Source of these receptors: a man between 18 and 35 years old in good health. Some clones in this sample may be carry-over from other donors' samples.

This rearrangement joins TRBV18 to TRBJ2-3; the D call may be TRBD1 or TRBD2 (5 bases each). CDR1 KGHSH and CDR2 LQKENI come from the germline V gene. V shed 9 bases and J shed 3 bases, with 16 bases lying between them. CDR3 length equals 14 residues. CDR3 in amino acids: CARSSGPGTDTQYF. Here the CDR3 DNA reads TGTGCCAGATCATCGGGGCCAGGGACAGATACGCAGTATTTT.

This chain connects TRBV14 to TRBJ2-7; 11 bases are a match to TRBD1. The CDR3 runs to 16 residues. Per germline, CDR1 SGHDN and CDR2 FVKESK. J lost 6 bases, V lost 3 bases, and 10 bases had no gene match. This CDR3 reads CASSQHAGTGGSEQYF. CDR3 in DNA: TGTGCCAGCAGCCAGCACGCGGGGACAGGGGGAAGCGAGCAGTACTTC.

The chain links TRBV11-2 to TRBJ2-2; D is undetermined. The germline V gene has CDR1 SGHAT and CDR2 FQNNGV. Trimming removed 2 bases from V and 5 bases from J, with 9 bases in between. The CDR3 sequence is 14 residues long. CDR3 in amino acids: CASSLQIGTGELFF. The CDR3 nucleotides are TGTGCCAGCAGCTTACAGATTGGGACCGGGGAGCTGTTTTTT.

V gene TRBV5-1 combines with J gene TRBJ1-3; maybe TRBD1 (5 bases). The CDR3 sequence is 16 residues long. Germline V lookup: CDR1 SGHRS, CDR2 YFSETQ. The germline V and J ends were trimmed by 4 bases and 4 bases, with 18 bases remaining between them. CDR3 DNA: TGCGCCAGCAGCCCGGGACCGAGGGAGGTGGGAAACACCATATATTTT. It specifies CASSPGPREVGNTIYF. Full variable domain (remainder filled in from reference TRBV5-1 and TRBJ1-3): KAGVTQTPRYLIKTRGQQVTLSCSPISGHRSVSWYQQTPGQGLQFLFEYFSETQRNKGNFPGRFSGRQFSNSRSEMNVSTLELGDSALYLCASSPGPREVGNTIYFGEGSWLTVV.

The chain employs TRBV2 and TRBJ1-5; D gene unclear. CDR1 SNHLY and CDR2 FYNNEI come from the germline V gene. This CDR3 is 14 amino acids long. The ends were cut back, 7 bases at V and 5 bases at J, with 15 bases in the middle. CDR3 amino acids: CASTQEDGYQPQHF. CDR3 nucleotide sequence: TGTGCCAGCACTCAGGAGGACGGTTATCAGCCCCAGCATTTT.

The table lists this clone with many counts. V usage is TRBV30 and J usage is TRBJ1-1; a weak D match, TRBD1 (6 bases). The CDR3 is 12 amino acids. V was pared by 5 bases and J by 7 bases, with 14 bases between. Per the germline V gene, CDR1 is GTSNPN and CDR2 is SVGIG (reference sequence). The CDR3 bases are TGTGCCTGGTCCCAAGGGGGGGTTGAAGCTTTCTTT. It yields the protein CAWSQGGVEAFF.

Points on this clone: Additional DNA sequences in this sample encode the identical CDR3. The J gene is TRBJ1-2, the V gene TRBV28; D is undetermined. The V gene's germline CDR1 is MDHEN and CDR2 SYDVKM. The CDR3 has 13 amino acids. V was cut by 2 bases and J by 0 bases, with 4 bases left in between. The CDR3 is CASSLTANYGYTF. As DNA, the CDR3 is TGTGCCAGCAGTTTAACGGCTAACTATGGCTACACCTTC.

This sequence joins TRBV11-3 and TRBJ2-7; possibly TRBD1 for D (5 bases). This CDR3 is 13 amino acids long. The V end was cut by 4 bases, the J end by 3 bases, with 10 bases between. Germline CDR1 and CDR2: SGHNT and YENEEA. The CDR3 is CASSSMGRYEQYF. The CDR3 DNA is TGTGCCAGCAGCTCGATGGGGCGCTACGAGCAGTACTTC.

J is TRBJ1-2 and V is TRBV19, with 8 bases lining up with TRBD1. In germline, CDR1 is LNHDA, CDR2 SQIVND (reference sequence). CDR3 length: 14 amino acids. Trimming at V came to 3 bases and at J to 8 bases, leaving 8 bases not matched to a gene. The CDR3 nucleotides read TGTGCCAGTAGTATGGGGACAGGCTATGGGGGCTACACCTTC. Its protein is CASSMGTGYGGYTF.

As regards this clone: Given a much more abundant clone one base away, this may be a read error. This rearrangement joins TRBV11-2 to TRBJ1-1, with D maybe TRBD1 (6 bases). The CDR3 extends over 13 amino acids. Germline V gene lookup returns CDR1 SGHAT and CDR2 FQNNGV. V gave up 5 bases and J gave up 1 base, with 8 bases separating them. Here the CDR3 DNA reads TGTGCCAGCAGCACGGACAGGAACACTGAAGCTTTCTTT. This translates into CASSTDRNTEAFF.